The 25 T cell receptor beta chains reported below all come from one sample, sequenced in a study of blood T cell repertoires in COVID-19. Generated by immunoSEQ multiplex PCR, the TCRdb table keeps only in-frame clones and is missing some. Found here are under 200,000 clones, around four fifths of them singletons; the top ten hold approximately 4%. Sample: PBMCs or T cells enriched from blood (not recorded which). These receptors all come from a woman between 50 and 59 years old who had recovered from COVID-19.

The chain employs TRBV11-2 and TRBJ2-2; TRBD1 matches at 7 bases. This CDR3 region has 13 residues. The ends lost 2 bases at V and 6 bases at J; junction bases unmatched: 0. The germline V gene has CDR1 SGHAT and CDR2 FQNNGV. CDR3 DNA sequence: TGTGCCAGCAGCTTACAGGGGGCCGGGGAGCTGTTTTTT. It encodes CASSLQGAGELFF.

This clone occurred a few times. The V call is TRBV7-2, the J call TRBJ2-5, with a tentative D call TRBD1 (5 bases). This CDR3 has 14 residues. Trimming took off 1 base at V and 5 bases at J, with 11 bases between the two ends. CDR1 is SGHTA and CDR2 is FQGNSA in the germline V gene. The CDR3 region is CASSLVPGRETQYF. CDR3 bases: TGTGCCAGCAGCTTAGTACCAGGGCGGGAGACCCAGTACTTC.

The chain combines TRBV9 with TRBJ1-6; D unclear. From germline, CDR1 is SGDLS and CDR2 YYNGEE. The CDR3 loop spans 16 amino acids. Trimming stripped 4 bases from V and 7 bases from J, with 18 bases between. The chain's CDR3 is CASSPSGEASNSPLHF. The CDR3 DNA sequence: TGTGCCAGCAGCCCAAGCGGGGAGGCTAGCAATTCACCCCTCCACTTT.

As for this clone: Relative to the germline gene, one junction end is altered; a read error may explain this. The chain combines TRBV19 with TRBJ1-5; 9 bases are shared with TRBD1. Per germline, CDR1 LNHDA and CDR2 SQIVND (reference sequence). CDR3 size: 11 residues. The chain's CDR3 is CASSRQGVWYF. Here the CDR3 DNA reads TGTGCCAGTAGTCGACAGGGGGTCTGGTATTTT.

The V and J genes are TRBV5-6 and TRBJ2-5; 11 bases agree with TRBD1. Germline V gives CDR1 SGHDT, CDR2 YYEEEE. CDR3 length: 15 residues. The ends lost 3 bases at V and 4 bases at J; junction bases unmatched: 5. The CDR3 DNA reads TGTGCCAGCAGCTCCGTCGGGACAGGGGGAGAGACCCAGTACTTC. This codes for CASSSVGTGGETQYF.

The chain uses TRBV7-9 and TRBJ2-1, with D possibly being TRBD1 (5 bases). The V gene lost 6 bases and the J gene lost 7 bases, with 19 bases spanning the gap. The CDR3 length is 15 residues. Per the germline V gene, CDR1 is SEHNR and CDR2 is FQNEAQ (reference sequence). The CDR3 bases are TGTGCCAGCAGTTCTGGGGCAGGTCCGTTGAATGAGCAGTTCTTC. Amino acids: CASSSGAGPLNEQFF.

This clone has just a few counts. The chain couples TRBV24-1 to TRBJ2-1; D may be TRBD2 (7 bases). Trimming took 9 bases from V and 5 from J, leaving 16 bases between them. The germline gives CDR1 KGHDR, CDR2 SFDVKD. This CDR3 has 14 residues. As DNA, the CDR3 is TGTGCCACCGGTCGGGGAGGGGGACACAATGAGCAGTTCTTC. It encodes CATGRGGGHNEQFF.

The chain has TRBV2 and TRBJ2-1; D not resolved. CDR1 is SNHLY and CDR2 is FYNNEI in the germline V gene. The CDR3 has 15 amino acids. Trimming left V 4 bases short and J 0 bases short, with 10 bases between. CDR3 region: CASSGTQSSYNEQFF. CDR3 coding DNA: TGTGCCAGCAGTGGAACACAAAGCTCCTACAATGAGCAGTTCTTC.

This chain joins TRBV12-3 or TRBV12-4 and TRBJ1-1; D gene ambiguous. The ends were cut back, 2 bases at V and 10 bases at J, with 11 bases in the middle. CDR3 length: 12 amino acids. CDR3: CASSLRGFVAFF. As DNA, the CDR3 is TGTGCCAGCAGTTTACGGGGATTCGTAGCTTTCTTT.

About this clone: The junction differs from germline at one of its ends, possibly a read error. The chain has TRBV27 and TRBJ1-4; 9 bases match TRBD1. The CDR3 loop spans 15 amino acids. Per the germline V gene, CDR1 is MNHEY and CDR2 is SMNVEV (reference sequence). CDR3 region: CASSPNGIFRDREVF. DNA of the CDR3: TGTGCCAGCAGTCCCAATGGAATATTCCGGGACAGGGAGGTTTTT.

CDR3 sequence (DNA): TGTGCCAGCAGGAAAAGCTCGTATCAGCCCCAGCATTTT. Amino acids: CASRKSSYQPQHF. V is TRBV27 and J is TRBJ1-5; no reliable D call. This CDR3 has 13 residues. Trimming shortened V by 6 bases and J by 5 bases, and 11 bases separated the two germline ends. Germline V gives CDR1 MNHEY, CDR2 SMNVEV (reference sequence).

CDR3 sequence reads: CASSVGTSGAVEQFF. The CDR3 DNA is TGTGCCAGCAGCGTCGGGACTAGCGGTGCTGTTGAGCAGTTCTTC. This chain joins TRBV7-9 and TRBJ2-1, with TRBD2 matching 11 bases. V was clipped by 5 bases and J by 9 bases; unmatched bases: 9. The CDR3 is 15 amino acids. Germline CDR1 is SEHNR and CDR2 is FQNEAQ (reference sequence).

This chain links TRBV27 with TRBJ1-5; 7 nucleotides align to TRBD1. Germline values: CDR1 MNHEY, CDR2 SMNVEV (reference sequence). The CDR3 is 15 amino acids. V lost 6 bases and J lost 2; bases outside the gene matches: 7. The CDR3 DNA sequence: TGTGCCAGCAGCCCCTTACAGGGGCGCAATCAGCCCCAGCATTTT. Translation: CASSPLQGRNQPQHF.

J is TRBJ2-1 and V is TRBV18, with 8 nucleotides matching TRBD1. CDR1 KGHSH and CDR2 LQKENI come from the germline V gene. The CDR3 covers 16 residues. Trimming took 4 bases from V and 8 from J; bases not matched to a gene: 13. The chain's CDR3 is CASSLRGNRGSDEQFF. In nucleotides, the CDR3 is TGTGCCAGCTCACTCCGTGGGAACAGGGGGTCCGATGAGCAGTTCTTC.

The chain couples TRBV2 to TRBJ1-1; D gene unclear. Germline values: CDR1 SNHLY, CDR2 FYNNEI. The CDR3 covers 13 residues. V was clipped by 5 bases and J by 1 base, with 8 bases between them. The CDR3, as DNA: TGTGCCAGCAGTTACGAGGGGAACACTGAAGCTTTCTTT. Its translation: CASSYEGNTEAFF.

The CDR3 loop reads CAISEGGFQPQHF. The CDR3 DNA reads as TGTGCCATCAGTGAGGGCGGCTTTCAGCCCCAGCATTTT. This chain joins TRBV10-3 and TRBJ1-5; D not resolved. Germline CDR1 ENHRY, CDR2 SYGVKD. The CDR3 runs 13 residues. V was trimmed by 2 bases and J by 6 bases, leaving 8 bases between them.

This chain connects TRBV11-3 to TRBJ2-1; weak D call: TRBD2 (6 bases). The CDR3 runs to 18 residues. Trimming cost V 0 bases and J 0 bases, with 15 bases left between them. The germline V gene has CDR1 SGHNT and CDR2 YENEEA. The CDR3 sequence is CASSLDQGGTSSYNEQFF. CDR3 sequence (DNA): TGTGCCAGCAGCTTAGATCAGGGCGGGACCAGCTCCTACAATGAGCAGTTCTTC.

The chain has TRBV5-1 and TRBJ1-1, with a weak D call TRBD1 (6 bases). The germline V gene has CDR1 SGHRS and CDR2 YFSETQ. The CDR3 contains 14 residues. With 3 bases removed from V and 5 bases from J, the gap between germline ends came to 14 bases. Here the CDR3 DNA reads TGCGCCAGCAGCTATGAAATACAGGGAACTGAAGCTTTCTTT. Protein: CASSYEIQGTEAFF.

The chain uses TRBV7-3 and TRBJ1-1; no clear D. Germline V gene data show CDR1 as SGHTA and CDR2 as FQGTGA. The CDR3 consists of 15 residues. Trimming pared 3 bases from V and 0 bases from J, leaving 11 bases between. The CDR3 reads CASSFRVTLNTEAFF. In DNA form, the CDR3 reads TGTGCCAGCAGCTTTAGAGTCACTCTGAACACTGAAGCTTTCTTT.

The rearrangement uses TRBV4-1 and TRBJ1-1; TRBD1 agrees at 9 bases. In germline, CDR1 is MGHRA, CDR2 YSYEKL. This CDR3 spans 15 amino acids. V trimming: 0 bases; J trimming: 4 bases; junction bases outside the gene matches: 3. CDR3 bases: TGCGCCAGCAGCCAAGAGGACAGGGGACGCACTGAAGCTTTCTTT. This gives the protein CASSQEDRGRTEAFF.

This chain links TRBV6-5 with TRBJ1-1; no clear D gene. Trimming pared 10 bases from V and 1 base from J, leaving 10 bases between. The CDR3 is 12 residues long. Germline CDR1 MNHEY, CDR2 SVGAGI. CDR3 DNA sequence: TGTGCCACCCCAGTCCGGAACACTGAAGCTTTCTTT. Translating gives CATPVRNTEAFF.

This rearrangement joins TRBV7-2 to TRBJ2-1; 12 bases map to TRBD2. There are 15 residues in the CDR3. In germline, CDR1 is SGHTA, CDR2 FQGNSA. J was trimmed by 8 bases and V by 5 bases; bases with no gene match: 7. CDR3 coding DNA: TGTGCCAGCAGCCCGACTAGCGGGAGCCGGGATGAGCAGTTCTTC. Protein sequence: CASSPTSGSRDEQFF.

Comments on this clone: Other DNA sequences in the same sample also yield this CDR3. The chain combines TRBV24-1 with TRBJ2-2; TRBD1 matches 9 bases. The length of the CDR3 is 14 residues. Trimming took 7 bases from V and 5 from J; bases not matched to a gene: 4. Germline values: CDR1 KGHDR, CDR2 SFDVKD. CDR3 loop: CATRGQGGTGELFF. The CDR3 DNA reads TGTGCCACCAGGGGACAGGGTGGAACCGGGGAGCTGTTTTTT.

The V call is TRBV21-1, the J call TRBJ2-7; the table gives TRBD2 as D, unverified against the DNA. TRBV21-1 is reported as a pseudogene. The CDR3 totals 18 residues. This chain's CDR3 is CASSNYALRGGPLCRQYV. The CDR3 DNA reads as TGTGCCAGCAGTAACTATGCCCTCCGGGGGGGTCCCTTATGCAGGCAGTACGTC.

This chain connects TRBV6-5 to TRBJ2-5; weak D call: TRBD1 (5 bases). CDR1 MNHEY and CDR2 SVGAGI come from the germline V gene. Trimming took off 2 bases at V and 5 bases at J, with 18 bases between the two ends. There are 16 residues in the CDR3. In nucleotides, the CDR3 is TGTGCCAGCAGTTACGAACAGGAATACTCGCGGGAGACCCAGTACTTC. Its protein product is CASSYEQEYSRETQYF.